This T cell receptor (beta chain) originates from a study of cytomegalovirus exposure and HLA in healthy donors. PCR used 60 Vbeta primers and 13 Jbeta primers. Generated by immunoSEQ multiplex PCR, the TCRdb table keeps only in-frame clones and is missing some. Here the sample spans under 200,000 clones, about 85% being singletons. The J segment lost 4 bases and the V segment lost 0 bases, leaving 13 bases of the junction unmatched. The CDR3 has 18 residues. Germline V gene lookup returns CDR1 SGHRS and CDR2 YFSETQ. The TCR was taken from a male donor in good health and CMV-seropositive. Sequenced: PBMCs. The chain uses TRBV5-1 and TRBJ1-2; 9 bases are shared with TRBD1. As DNA, the CDR3 is TGCGCCAGCAGCTTGGGATCGGGACAGGGTTTAGTAGGCTATGGCTACACCTTC. It is translated as CASSLGSGQGLVGYGYTF. Filled out from reference TRBV5-1 and TRBJ1-2, the complete variable domain reads KAGVTQTPRYLIKTRGQQVTLSCSPISGHRSVSWYQQTPGQGLQFLFEYFSETQRNKGNFPGRFSGRQFSNSRSEMNVSTLELGDSALYLCASSLGSGQGLVGYGYTFGSGTRLTVV.